In its sample, the clone carrying this T cell receptor beta chain was seen a few times. No antigen is known for it. V was shortened by 3 bases and J by 0 bases, with 5 bases between the two germline ends. This CDR3 has 13 residues. CDR1 ENHRY and CDR2 SYGVKD come from the germline V gene. The sort gate was single viable CD3+CD4+CD8-CD45RO+ cells for memory CD4+ T cells. This sample stems from a study of memory CD4+ T cells and cytomegalovirus serostatus. Original handling: After removing out-of-frame reads, around 2,000,000 distinct TCRbeta sequences remained. This table comes from immunoSEQ multiplex PCR, and its TCRdb copy is limited to in-frame clones, with some not included. The DNA was the basis for D and trimming; V, J and clone size are from that table. Seen here are some 73,000 clones, just under 80% observed once, and the top ten hold 2% to 3%. Points from the study as a whole: Repertoires predicted CMV serostatus with median bootstrapped AUC of 0.95. The CMV-associated TCR signature appears largely within the CD4+ memory repertoire.

This receptor was identified in an adult in good health and CMV-seropositive. The sequencing sample was made of memory CD4+ T cells from blood. The rearrangement links TRBV10-3 to TRBJ1-1; D ambiguous. The CDR3 reads CAISERLNTEAFF. The CDR3 DNA reads TGTGCCATCAGTGAACGGTTGAACACTGAAGCTTTCTTT.